The clone carrying this T cell receptor (beta chain) is a singleton in its sample. V trimming: 8 bases; J trimming: 7 bases; junction bases outside the gene matches: 14. CDR1 and CDR2 (germline): SNHLY, FYNNEI. The CDR3 is 14 residues long. The data derive from a study of cytomegalovirus exposure and HLA in healthy donors. PCR amplification relied on 60 Vbeta primers (plus 13 Jbeta primers). Measured with immunoSEQ multiplex PCR; TCRdb has only the in-frame clones, and not every one. The table records about 160,000 clones, 77% of them present only once. V is TRBV2 and J is TRBJ2-7, with 7 bases lining up with TRBD1. The sequenced sample consisted of PBMCs. The clonotype originates from a male donor in good health and CMV-seropositive. CDR3 nucleotides: TGTGCCAGCGCACCAACGGGACAGTCGAGAGAGCAGTACTTC. Translated, it gives CASAPTGQSREQYF.